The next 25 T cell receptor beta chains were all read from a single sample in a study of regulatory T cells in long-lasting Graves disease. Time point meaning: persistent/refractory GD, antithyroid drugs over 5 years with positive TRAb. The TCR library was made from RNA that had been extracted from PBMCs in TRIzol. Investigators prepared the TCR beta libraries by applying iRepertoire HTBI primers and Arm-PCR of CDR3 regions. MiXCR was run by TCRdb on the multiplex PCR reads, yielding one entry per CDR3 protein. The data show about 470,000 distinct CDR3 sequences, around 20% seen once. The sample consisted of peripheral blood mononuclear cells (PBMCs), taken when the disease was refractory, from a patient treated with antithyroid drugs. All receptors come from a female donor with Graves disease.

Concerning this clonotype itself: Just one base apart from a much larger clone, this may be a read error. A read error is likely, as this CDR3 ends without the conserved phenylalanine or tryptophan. This CDR3 is CASSLIGLRAYEQYS. CDR3 in DNA: TGTGCCAGCAGCTTAATCGGCCTCAGGGCTTACGAGCAGTACTCC. The chain carries TRBV7-9 and TRBJ2-7; tentatively, D is TRBD1 (5 bases). V was pared by 2 bases and J by 4 bases, with 15 bases between. The CDR3 sequence is 15 residues long. Per the germline V gene, CDR1 is SEHNR and CDR2 is FQNEAQ (reference sequence).

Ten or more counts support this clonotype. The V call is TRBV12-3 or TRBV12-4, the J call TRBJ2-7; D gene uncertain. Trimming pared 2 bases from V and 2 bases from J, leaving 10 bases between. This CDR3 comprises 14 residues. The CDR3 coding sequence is TGTGCCAGCAGTTTAAGAGGCACAACCTACGAGCAGTACTTC. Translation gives CASSLRGTTYEQYF.

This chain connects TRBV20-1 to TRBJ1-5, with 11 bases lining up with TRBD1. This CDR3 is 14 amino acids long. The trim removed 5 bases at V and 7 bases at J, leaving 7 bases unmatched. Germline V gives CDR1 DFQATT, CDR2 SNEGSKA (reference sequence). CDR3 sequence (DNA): TGCAGTGCTCTGGGACAGGGGGGGGACCAGCCCCAGCATTTT. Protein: CSALGQGGDQPQHF.

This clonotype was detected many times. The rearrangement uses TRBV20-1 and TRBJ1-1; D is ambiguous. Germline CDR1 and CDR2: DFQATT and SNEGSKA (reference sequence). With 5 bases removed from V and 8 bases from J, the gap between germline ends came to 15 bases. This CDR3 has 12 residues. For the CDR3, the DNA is TGCAGTGCTCGCGGAGGACCCGCCGAAGCTTTCTTT. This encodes CSARGGPAEAFF.

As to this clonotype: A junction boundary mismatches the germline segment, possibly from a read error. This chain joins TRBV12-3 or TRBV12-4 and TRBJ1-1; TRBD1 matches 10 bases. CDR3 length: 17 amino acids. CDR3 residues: CASSLGGQGLKNTEALF. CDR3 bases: TGTGCCAGCAGTTTAGGGGGACAGGGGCTCAAGAACACTGAAGCTCTCTTT.

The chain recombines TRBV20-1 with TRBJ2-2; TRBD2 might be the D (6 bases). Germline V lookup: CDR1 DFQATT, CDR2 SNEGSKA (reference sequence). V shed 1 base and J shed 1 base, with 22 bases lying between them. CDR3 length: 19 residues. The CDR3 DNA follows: TGCAGTGCTAGAGCCAAGACTAGACCTTCAACTGGGAACACCGGGGAGCTGTTTTTT. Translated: CSARAKTRPSTGNTGELFF.

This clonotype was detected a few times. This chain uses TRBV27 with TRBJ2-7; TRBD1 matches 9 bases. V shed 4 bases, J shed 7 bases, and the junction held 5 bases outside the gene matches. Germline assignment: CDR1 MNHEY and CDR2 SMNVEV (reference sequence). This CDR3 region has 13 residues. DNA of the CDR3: TGTGCCAGCAGTTATTACAGGGGGCAAGAGCAGTACTTC. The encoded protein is CASSYYRGQEQYF.

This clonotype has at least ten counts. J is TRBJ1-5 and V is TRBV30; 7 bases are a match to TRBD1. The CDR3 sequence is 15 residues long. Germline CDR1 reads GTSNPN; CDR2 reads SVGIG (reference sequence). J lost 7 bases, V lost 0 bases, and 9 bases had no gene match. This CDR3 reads CAWSVRAGGSQPQHF. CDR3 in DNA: TGTGCCTGGAGTGTACGGGCAGGGGGAAGCCAGCCCCAGCATTTT.

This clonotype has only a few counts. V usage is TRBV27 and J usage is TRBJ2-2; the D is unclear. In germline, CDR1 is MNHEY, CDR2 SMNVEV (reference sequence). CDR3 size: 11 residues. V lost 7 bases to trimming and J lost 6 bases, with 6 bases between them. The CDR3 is CASTGSGELFF. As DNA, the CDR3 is TGTGCCAGCACGGGTTCCGGGGAGCTGTTTTTT.

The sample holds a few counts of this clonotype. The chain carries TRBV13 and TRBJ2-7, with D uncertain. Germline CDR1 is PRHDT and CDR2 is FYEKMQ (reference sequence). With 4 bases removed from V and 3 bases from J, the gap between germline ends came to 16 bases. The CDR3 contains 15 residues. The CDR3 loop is CASSSNLLTNYEQYF. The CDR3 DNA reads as TGTGCCAGCAGCTCCAATCTACTTACTAACTACGAGCAGTACTTC.

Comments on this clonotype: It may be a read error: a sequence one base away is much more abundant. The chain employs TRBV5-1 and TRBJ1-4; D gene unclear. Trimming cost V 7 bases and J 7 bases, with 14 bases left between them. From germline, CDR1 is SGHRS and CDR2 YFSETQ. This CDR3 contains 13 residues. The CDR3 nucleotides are TGCGCCAGCGGCACGAGACCGGGTGAAAAACTGTTTTTT. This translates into CASGTRPGEKLFF.

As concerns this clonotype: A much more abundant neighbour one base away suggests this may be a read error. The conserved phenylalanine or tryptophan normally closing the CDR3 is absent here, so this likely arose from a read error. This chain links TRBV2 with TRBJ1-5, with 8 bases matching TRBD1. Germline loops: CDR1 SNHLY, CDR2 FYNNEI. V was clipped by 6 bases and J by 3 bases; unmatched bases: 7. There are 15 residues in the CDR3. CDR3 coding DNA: TGTGCCAGCAGGAGGGGGACAGGAATCAATCAGCCCCAGCATCTT. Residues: CASRRGTGINQPQHL.

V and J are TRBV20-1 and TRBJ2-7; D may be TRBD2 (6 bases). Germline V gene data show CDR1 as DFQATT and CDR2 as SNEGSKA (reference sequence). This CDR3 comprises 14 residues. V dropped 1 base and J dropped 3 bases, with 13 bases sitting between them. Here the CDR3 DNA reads TGCAGTGCTAGAGCCGGGACTCAGCTCTACGAGCAGTACTTC. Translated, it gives CSARAGTQLYEQYF.

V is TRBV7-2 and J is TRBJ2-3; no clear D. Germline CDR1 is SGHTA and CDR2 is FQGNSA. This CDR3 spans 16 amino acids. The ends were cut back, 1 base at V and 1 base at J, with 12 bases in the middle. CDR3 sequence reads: CASSLESSVGTDTQYF. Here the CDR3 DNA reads TGTGCCAGCAGCTTAGAATCTTCCGTAGGCACAGATACGCAGTATTTT.

In nucleotides, the CDR3 is TGCAGCGTTGAAGGCGGGGAGATTAGCTCCTACGAGCAGTACTTC. The encoded protein is CSVEGGEISSYEQYF. The chain recombines TRBV29-1 with TRBJ2-7; possibly TRBD2 for D (6 bases). The CDR3 length is 15 residues. Trimming took off 1 base at V and 0 bases at J, with 13 bases between the two ends. The germline gives CDR1 SQVTM, CDR2 ANQGSEA.

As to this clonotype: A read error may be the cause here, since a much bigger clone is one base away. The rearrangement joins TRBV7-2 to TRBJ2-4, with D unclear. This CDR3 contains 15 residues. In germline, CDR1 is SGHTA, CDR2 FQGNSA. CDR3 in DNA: TGTGCCAGCAGCGCCGCAACGGAGACCAAAAACGTTCAGTACTTC. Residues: CASSAATETKNVQYF.

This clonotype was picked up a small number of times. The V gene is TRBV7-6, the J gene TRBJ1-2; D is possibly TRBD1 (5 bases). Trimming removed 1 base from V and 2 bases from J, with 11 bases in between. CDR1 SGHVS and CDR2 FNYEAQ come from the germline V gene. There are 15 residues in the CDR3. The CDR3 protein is CASSLGTGANYGYTF. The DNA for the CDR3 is TGTGCCAGCAGCTTAGGAACCGGGGCCAACTATGGCTACACCTTC.

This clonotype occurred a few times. The DNA for the CDR3 is TGTGCCAGCAGTGAAGAAGGGCAGACTGGAAACACCATATATTTT. This translates into CASSEEGQTGNTIYF. This chain links TRBV6-1 with TRBJ1-3; D ambiguous. V was trimmed by 1 base and J by 2 bases, leaving 9 bases between them. Germline CDR1 reads MNHNS; CDR2 reads SASEGT. The CDR3 extends over 15 amino acids.

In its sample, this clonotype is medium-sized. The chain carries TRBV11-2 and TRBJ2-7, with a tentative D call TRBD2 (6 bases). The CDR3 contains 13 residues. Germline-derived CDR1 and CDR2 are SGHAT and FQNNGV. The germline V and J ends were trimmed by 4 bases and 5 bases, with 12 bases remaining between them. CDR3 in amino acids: CASSYTGGDEQYF. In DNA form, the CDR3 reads TGTGCCAGCAGCTACACCGGCGGGGACGAGCAGTACTTC.

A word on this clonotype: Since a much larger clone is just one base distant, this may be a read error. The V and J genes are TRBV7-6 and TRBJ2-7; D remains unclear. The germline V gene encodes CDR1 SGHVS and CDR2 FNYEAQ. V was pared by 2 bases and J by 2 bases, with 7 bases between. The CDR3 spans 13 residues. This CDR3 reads CASSLHSTYEQYF. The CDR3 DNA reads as TGTGCCAGCAGCTTACACAGCACCTACGAGCAGTACTTC.

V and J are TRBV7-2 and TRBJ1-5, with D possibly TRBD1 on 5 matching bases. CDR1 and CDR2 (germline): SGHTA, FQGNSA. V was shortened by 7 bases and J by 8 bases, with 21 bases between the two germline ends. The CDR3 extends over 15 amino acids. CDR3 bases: TGTGCCAGCACCAGTTTTGAGGGGCCGTTAGAGCCCCAGCATTTT. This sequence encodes CASTSFEGPLEPQHF.

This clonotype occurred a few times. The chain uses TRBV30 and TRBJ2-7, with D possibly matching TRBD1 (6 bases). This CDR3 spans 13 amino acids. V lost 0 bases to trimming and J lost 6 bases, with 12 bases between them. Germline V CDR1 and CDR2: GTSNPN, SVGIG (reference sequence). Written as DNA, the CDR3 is TGTGCCTGGAGTGTACAGGGACAACTCGAGCAGTACTTC. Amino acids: CAWSVQGQLEQYF.

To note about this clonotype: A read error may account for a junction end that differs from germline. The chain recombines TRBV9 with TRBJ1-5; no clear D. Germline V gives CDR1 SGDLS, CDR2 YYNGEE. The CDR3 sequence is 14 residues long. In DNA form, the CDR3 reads TGTGCCAGCAGCGTAAGGTTTAGCAATCAGCCCCATCATTTT. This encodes CASSVRFSNQPHHF. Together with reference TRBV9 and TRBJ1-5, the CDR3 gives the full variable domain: DSGVTQTPKHLITATGQRVTLRCSPRSGDLSVYWYQQSLDQGLQFLIQYYNGEERAKGNILERFSAQQFPDLHSELNLSSLELGDSALYFCASSVRFSNQPHHFGDGTRLSIL.

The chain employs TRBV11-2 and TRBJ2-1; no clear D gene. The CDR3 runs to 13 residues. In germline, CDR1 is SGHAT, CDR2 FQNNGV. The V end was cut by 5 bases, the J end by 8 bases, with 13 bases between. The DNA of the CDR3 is TGTGCCAGCAGCCTAATGACCCGGGATGAGCAGTTCTTC. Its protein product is CASSLMTRDEQFF.

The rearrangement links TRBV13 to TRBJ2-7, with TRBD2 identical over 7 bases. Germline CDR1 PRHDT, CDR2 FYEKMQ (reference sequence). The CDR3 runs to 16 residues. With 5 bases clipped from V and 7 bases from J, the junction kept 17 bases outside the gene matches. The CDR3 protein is CASSTNSGTQRGEQYF. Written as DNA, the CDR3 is TGTGCCAGCAGCACCAACAGCGGGACTCAAAGAGGGGAGCAGTACTTC.